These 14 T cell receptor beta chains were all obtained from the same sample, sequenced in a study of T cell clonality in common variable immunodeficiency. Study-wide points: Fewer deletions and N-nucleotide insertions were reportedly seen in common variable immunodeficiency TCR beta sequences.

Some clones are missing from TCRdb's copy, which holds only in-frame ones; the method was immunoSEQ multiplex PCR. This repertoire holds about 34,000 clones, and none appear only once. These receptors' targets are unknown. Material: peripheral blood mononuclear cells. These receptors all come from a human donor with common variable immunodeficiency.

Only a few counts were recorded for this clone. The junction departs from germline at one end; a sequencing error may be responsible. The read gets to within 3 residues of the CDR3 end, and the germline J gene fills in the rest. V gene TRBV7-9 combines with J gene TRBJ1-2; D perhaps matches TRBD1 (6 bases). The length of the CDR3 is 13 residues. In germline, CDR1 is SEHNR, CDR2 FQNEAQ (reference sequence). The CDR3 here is CSSSLENRDGYTF. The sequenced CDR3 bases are TGTTCCAGCAGCTTAGAAAACAGGGACGGC.

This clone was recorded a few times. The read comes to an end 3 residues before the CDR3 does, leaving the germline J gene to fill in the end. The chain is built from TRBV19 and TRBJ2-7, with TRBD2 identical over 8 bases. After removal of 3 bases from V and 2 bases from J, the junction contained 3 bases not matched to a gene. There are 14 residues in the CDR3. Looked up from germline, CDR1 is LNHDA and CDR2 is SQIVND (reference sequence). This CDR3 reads CASSITSGTYEQYF. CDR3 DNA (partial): TGTGCCAGTAGTATTACTAGCGGTACCTACGAG.

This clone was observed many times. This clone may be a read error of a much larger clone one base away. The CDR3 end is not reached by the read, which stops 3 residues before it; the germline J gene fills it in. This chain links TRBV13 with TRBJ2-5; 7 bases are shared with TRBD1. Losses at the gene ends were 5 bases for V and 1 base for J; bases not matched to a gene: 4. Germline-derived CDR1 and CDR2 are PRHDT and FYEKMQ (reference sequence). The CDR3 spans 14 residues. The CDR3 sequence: CASSPRDSQETQYF. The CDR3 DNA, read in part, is TGTGCCAGCAGCCCCCGGGACAGCCAAGAGACC.

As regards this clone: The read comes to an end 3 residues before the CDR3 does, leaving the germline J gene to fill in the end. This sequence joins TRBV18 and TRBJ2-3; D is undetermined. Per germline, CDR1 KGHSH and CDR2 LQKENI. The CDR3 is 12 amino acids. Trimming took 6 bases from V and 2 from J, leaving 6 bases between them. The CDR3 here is CASSLFTDTQYF. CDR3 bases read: TGTGCCAGCTCCCTCTTCACAGATACG.

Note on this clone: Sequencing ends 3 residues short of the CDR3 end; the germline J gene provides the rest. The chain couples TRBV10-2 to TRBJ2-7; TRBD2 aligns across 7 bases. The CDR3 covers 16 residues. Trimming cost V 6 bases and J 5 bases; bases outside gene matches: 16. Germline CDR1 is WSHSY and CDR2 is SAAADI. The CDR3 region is CASSSLKRGRTDEQYF. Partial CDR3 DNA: TGCGCCAGCAGCTCCTTGAAGCGGGGTCGTACCGACGAG.

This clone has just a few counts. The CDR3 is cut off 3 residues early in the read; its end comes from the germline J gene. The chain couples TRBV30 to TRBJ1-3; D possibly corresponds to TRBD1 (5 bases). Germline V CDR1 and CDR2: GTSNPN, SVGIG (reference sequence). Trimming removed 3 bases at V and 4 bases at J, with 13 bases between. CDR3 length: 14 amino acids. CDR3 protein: CAWSLQAAGNTIYF. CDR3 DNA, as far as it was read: TGTGCCTGGAGCCTACAGGCGGCGGGAAACACC.

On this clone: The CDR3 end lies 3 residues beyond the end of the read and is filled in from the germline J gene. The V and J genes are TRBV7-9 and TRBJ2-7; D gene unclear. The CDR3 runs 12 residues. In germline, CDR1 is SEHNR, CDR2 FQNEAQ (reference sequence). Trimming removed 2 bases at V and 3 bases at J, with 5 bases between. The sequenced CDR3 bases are TGTGCCAGCAGCTTAAGTAGCTACGAG. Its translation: CASSLSSYE. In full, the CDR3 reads CASSLSSYEQYF.

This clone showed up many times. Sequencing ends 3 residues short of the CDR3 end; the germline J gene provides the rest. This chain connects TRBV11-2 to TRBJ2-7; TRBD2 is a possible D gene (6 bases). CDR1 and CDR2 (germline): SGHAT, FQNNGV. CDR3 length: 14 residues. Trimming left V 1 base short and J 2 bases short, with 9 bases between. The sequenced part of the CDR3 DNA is TGTGCCAGCAGCTTAGCCGCGGGGCCCTACGAG. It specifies CASSLAAGPYE. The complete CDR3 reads CASSLAAGPYEQYF.

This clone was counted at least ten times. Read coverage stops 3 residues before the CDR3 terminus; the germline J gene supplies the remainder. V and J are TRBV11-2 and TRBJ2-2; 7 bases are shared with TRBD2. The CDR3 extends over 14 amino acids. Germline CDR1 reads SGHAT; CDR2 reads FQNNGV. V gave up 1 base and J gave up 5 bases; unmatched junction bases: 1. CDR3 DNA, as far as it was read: TGTGCCAGCAGCTTAGTGGGGGGGACCGGGGAG. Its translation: CASSLVGGTGE. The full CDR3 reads CASSLVGGTGELFF.

The chain's CDR3 is CASSQSGLVGAFF. The sequenced CDR3 bases are TGTGCCAGCAGTCAGTCCGGGTTAGTGGGA. V usage is TRBV6-2 or TRBV6-3 and J usage is TRBJ1-1; D gene ambiguous. Read coverage stops 3 residues before the CDR3 terminus; the germline J gene supplies the remainder. The CDR3 runs to 13 residues. Germline V gene data show CDR1 as MNHEY and CDR2 as SVGEGT.

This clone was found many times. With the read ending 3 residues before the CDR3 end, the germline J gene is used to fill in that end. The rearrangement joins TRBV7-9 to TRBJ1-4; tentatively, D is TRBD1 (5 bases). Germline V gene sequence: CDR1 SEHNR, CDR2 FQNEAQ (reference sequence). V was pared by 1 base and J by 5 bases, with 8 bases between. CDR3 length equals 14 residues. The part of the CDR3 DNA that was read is TGTGCCAGCAGCTTAGGGGGGGAAAATGAAAAA. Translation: CASSLGGENEK. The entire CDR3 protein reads CASSLGGENEKLFF.

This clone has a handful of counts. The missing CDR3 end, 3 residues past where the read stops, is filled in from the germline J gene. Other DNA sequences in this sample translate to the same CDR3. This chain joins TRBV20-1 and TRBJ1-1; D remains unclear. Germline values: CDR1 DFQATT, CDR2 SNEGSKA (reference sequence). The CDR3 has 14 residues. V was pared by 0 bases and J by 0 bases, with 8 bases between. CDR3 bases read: TGCAGTGCTAGAGAAGGTGTCATGAACACTGAA. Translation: CSAREGVMNTE. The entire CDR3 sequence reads CSAREGVMNTEAFF.

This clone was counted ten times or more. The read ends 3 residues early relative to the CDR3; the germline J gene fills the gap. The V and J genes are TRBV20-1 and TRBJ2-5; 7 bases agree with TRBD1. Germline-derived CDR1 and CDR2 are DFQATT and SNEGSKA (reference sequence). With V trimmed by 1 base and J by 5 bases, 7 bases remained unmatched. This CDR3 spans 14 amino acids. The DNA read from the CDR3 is TGCAGTGCTAGAGGACAGGGTCCCAGGGAGACC. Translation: CSARGQGPRET. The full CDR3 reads CSARGQGPRETQYF.

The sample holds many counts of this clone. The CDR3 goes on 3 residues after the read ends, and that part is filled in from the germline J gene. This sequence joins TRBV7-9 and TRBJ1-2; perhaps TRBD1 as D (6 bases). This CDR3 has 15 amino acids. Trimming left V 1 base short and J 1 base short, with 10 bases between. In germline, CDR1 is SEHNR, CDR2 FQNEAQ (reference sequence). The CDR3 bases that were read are TGTGCCAGCAGCTTAGAAAACAGGGTTAACTATGGC. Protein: CASSLENRVNYG. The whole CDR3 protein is CASSLENRVNYGYTF.